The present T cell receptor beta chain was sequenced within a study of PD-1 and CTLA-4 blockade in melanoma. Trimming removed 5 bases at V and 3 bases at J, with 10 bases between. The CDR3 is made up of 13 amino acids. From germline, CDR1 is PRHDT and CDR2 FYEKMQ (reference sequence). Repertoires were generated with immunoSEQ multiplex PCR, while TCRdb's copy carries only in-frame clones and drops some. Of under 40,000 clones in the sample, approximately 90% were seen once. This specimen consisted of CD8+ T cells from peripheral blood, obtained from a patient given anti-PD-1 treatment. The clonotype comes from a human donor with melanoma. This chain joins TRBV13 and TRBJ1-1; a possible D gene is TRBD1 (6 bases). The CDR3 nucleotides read TGTGCCAGCAGCCCACAGGGTTACACTGAAGCTTTCTTT. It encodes CASSPQGYTEAFF. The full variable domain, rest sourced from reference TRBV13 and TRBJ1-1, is AAGVIQSPRHLIKEKRETATLKCYPIPRHDTVYWYQQGPGQDPQFLISFYEKMQSDKGSIPDRFSAQQFSDYHSELNMSSLELGDSALYFCASSPQGYTEAFFGQGTRLTVV.